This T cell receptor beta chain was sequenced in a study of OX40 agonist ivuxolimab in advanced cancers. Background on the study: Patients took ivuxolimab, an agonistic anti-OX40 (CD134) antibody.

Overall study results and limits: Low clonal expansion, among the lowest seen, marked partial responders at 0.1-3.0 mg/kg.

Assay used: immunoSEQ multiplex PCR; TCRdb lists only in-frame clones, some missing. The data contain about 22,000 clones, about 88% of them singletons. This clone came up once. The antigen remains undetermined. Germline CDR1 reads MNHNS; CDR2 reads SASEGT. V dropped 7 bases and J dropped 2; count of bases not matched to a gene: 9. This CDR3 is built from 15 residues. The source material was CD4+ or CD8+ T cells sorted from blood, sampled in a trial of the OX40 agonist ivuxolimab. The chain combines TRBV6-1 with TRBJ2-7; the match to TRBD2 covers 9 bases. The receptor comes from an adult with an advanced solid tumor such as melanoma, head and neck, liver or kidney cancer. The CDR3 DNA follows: TGTGCCAGCAAACCTGGGCGGGAGGGCCCCTACGAGCAGTACTTC. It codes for CASKPGREGPYEQYF.